The T cell receptor beta chain under discussion was sequenced for a study of CD8+ T cells in alopecia areata. Whole-study context: Tofacitinib was taken orally by treated patients, and the dose was 5 to 10 mg twice daily. Study results and limitations: Mice showed clearer TCR sharing than patients did, a gap that was possibly HLA-related. When scalp samples are sequenced, resident alphabeta T cells of normal skin are also captured.

As part of sample collection, lesional scalp punch biopsies and peripheral blood were taken from alopecia areata patients. This CDR3 spans 12 amino acids. Germline CDR1 is GTSNPN and CDR2 is SVGIG (reference sequence). Between the trimmed V and J ends, which lost 2 bases and 4 bases, there was a span of 6 bases. Once RNA had been extracted, it was reverse transcribed into cDNA to act as the sequencing template. Sequenced by immunoSEQ multiplex PCR; TCRdb stores in-frame clones only, minus some. The sample shows some 99,000 clones, 40% to 45% of them seen only once. Remarks on this clone: Its antigen is not identified.

The source of this sequence is a human donor with alopecia areata. Input material: CD4+ T cells sorted from blood. The chain carries TRBV30 and TRBJ2-1; D remains unclear. Here the CDR3 DNA reads TGTGCCTGGAGTCCACGGTACAATGAGCAGTTCTTC. Translation: CAWSPRYNEQFF.